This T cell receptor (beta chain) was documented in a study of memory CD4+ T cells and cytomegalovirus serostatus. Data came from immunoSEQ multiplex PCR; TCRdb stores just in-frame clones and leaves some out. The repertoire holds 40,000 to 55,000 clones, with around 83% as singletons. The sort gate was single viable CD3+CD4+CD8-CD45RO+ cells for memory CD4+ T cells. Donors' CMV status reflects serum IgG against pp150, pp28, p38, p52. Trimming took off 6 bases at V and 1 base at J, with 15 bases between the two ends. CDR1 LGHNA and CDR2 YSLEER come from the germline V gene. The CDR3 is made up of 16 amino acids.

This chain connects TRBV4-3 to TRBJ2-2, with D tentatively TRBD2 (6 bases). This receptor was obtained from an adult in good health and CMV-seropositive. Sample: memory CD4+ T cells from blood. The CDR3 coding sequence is TGCGCCAGCAGTCCCACCCATAGCGGGAACACCGGGGAGCTGTTTTTT. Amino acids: CASSPTHSGNTGELFF.